The clone carrying this T cell receptor beta chain was seen ten or more times. Its antigen is unidentified. The entry originates in a study of T cells in Graves' hyperthyroidism and ophthalmopathy. Looking at the study overall: Before treatment of any kind, peripheral blood was taken at initial diagnosis. The study's findings and limits: Researchers report that a 13 V-J model separated ophthalmopathy from stable hyperthyroidism.

Graves' hyperthyroidism was deemed stable absent ophthalmopathy progression within 18 months. Amplified regions were TCR beta CDR3 sequences from RNA transcripts. First-round RT-PCR targeting the TCR CDR3 was performed with the HTBI primer set. TCRdb redid the calling of the multiplex PCR reads with MiXCR, one entry per CDR3 protein. The sample includes about 200,000 distinct CDR3 sequences, 15% to 20% seen only once; the top ten take approximately 50%. The CDR3 is made up of 12 amino acids. CDR1 is SNHLY, CDR2 FYNNEI, per germline. Trimming removed 3 bases from V and 7 bases from J, with 7 bases in between.

V is TRBV2 and J is TRBJ1-5; unclear D gene. The TCR comes from a man aged 45-60 years with Graves' hyperthyroidism. Sequencing used blood. DNA for the CDR3: TGTGCCAGCAGTGAGAGGGTCCAGCCCCAGCATTTT. This sequence encodes CASSERVQPQHF.